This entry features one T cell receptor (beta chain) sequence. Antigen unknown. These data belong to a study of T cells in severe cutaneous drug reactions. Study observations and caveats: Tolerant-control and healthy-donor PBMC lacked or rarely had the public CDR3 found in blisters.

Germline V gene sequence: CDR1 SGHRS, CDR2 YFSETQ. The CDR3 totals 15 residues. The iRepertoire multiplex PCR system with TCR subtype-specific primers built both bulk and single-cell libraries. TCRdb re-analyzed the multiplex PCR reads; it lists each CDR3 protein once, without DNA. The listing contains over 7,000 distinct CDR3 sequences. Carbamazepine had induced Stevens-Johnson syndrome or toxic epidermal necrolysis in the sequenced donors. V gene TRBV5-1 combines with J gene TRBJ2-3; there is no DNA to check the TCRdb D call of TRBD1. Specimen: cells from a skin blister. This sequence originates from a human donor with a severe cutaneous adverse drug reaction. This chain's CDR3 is CASSSPGRSTDTQYF.